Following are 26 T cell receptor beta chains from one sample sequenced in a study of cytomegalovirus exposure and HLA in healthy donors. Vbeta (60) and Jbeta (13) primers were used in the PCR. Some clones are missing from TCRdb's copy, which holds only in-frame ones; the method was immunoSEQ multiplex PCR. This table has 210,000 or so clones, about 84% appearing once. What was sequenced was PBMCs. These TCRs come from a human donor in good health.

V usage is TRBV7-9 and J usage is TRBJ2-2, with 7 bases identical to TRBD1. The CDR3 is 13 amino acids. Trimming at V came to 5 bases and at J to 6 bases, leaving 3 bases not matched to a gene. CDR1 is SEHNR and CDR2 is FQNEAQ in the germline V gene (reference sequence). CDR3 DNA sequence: TGTGCCAGCAGCCCACAGGGGCCCGGGGAGCTGTTTTTT. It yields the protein CASSPQGPGELFF.

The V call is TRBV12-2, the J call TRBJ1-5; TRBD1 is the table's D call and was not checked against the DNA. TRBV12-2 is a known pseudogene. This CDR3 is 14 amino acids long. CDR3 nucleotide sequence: TGTGCAAGTCGCTTAGCTCAGAAGAATCAGCCCCAGCATTTT. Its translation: CASRLAQKNQPQHF.

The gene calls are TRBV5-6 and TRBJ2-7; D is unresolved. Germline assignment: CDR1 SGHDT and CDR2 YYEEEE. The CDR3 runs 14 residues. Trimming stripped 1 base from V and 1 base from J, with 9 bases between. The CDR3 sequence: CASSLQRKSYEQYF. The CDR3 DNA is TGTGCCAGCAGCTTGCAGCGCAAATCCTACGAGCAGTACTTC.

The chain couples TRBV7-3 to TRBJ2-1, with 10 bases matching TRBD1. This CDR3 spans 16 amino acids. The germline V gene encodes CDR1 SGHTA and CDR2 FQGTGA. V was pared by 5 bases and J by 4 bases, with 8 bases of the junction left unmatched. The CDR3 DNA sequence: TGTGCCAGCAGCCCAGGGACAGGGGCCTATTACAATGAGCAGTTCTTC. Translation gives CASSPGTGAYYNEQFF.

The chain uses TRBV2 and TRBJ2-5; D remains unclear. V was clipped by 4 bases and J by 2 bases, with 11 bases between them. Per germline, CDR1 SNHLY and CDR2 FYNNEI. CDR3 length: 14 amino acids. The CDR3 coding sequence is TGTGCCAGCAGTGGATTTGGCAGGCAAGAGACCCAGTACTTC. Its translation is CASSGFGRQETQYF.

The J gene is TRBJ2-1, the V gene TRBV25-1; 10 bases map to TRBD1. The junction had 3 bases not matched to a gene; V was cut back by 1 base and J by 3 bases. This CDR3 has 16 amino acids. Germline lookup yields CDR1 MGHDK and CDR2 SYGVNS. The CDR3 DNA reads TGTGCCAGCAGTGAATTACGGACAGGGGGCTACAATGAGCAGTTCTTC. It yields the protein CASSELRTGGYNEQFF. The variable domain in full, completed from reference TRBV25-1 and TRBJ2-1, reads EADIYQTPRYLVIGTGKKITLECSQTMGHDKMYWYQQDPGMELHLIHYSYGVNSTEKGDLSSESTVSRIRTEHFPLTLESARPSHTSQYLCASSELRTGGYNEQFFGPGTRLTVL.

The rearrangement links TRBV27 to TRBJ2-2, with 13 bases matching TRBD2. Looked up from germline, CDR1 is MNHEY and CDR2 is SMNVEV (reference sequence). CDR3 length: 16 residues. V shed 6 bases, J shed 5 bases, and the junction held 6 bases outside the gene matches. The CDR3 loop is CASSRETSGGTGELFF. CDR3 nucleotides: TGTGCCAGCAGCCGTGAGACTAGCGGGGGGACCGGGGAGCTGTTTTTT.

The CDR3 DNA reads TGTGCCAGCAGACGACAGGGACCCTACGAGCAGTACTTC. Translated: CASRRQGPYEQYF. This sequence joins TRBV6-1 and TRBJ2-7, with 7 bases fitting TRBD1. The trim removed 6 bases at V and 2 bases at J, leaving 4 bases unmatched. CDR1 is MNHNS and CDR2 is SASEGT in the germline V gene. The CDR3 consists of 13 residues.

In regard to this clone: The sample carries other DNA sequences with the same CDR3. For the CDR3, the DNA is TGCGCCAGCAGCTTGGACGGACAGGGGACTGAAGCTTTCTTT. It codes for CASSLDGQGTEAFF. The chain uses TRBV5-1 and TRBJ1-1; TRBD1 matches at 9 bases. The CDR3 has 14 amino acids. Trimming removed 0 bases from V and 5 bases from J; junction bases left unmatched: 2. Germline-derived CDR1 and CDR2 are SGHRS and YFSETQ.

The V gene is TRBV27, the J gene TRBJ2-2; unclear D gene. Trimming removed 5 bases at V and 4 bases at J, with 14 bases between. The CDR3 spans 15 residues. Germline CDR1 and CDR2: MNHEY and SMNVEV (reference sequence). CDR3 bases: TGTGCCAGCAGTCCTCCCCCGGTCCGCACCGGGGAGCTGTTTTTT. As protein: CASSPPPVRTGELFF.

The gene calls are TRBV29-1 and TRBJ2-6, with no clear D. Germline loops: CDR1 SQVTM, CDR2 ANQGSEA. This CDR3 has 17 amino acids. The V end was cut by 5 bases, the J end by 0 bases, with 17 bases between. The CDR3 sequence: CSVRTLGPSSGANVLTF. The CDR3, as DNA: TGCAGCGTTCGTACCCTTGGCCCAAGCTCTGGGGCCAACGTCCTGACTTTC.

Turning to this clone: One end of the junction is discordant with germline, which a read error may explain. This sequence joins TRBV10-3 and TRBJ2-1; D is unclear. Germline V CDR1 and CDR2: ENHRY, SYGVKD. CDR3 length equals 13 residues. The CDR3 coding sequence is TGTGCCATCAGTGAGTCTAGCCACAATGAGCGTGTCTTC. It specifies CAISESSHNERVF.

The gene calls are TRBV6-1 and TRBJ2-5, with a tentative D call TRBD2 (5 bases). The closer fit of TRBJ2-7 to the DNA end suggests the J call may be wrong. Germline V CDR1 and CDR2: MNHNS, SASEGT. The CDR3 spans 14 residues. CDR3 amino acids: CASSDRFGGYEQYF. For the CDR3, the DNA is TGTGCCAGCAGTGACAGATTCGGAGGTTACGAGCAGTACTTC.

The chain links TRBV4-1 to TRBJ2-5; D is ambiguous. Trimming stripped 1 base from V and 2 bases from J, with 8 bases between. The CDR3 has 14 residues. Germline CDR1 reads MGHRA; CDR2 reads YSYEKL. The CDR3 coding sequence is TGCGCCAGCAGCCAAGGATCCAGGCAAGAGACCCAGTACTTC. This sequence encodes CASSQGSRQETQYF.

CDR3 sequence: CASSLPLGLAGTNTDTQYF. The CDR3 bases are TGTGCCAGCAGTTTACCCCTCGGACTAGCGGGGACTAATACAGATACGCAGTATTTT. The J gene is TRBJ2-3, the V gene TRBV28; 12 bases agree with TRBD2. The length of the CDR3 is 19 residues. CDR1 and CDR2 from the germline V gene are MDHEN and SYDVKM. J was trimmed by 3 bases and V by 2 bases; bases with no gene match: 12. The variable domain in full, with the rest retrieved from reference TRBV28 and TRBJ2-3, is DVKVTQSSRYLVKRTGEKVFLECVQDMDHENMFWYRQDPGLGLRLIYFSYDVKMKEKGDIPEGYSVSREKKERFSLILESASTNQTSMYLCASSLPLGLAGTNTDTQYFGPGTRLTVL.

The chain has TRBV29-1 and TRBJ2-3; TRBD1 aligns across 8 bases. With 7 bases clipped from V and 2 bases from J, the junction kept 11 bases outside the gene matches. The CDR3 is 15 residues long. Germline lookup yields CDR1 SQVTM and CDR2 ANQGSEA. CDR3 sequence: CSGTGTIWSTDTQYF. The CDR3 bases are TGCAGCGGGACAGGGACAATCTGGTCCACAGATACGCAGTATTTT.

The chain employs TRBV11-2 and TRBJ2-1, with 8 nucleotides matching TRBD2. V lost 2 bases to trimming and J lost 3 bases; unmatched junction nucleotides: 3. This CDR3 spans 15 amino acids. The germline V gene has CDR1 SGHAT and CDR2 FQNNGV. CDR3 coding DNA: TGTGCCAGCAGCTTACTAAGCGGGGGCTACAATGAGCAGTTCTTC. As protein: CASSLLSGGYNEQFF.

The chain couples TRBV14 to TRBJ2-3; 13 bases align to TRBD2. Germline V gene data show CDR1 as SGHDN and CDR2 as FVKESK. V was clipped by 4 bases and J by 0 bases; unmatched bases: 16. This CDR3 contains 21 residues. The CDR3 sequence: CASSPSPGLAGLPVSTDTQYF. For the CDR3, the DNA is TGTGCCAGCAGCCCGAGCCCGGGACTAGCGGGGCTGCCGGTTAGCACAGATACGCAGTATTTT.

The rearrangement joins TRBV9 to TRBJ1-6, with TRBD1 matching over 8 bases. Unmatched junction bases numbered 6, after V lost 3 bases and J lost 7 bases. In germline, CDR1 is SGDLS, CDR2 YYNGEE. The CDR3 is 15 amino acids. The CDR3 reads CASSATGEGNSPLHF. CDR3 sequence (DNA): TGTGCCAGCAGCGCGACAGGGGAAGGGAATTCACCCCTCCACTTT.

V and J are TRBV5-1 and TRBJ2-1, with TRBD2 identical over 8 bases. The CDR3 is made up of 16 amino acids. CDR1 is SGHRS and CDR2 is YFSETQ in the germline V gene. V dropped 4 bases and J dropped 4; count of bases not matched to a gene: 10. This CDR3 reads CASSERAGGRYNEQFF. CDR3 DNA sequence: TGCGCCAGCAGCGAAAGGGCGGGAGGAAGGTACAATGAGCAGTTCTTC.

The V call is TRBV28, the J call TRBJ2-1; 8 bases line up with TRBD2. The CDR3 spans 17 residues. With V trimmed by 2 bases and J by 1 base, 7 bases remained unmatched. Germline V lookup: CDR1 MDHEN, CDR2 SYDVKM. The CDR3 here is CASSLPGLAASYNEQFF. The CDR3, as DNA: TGTGCCAGCAGTTTACCTGGACTAGCTGCGTCCTACAATGAGCAGTTCTTC.

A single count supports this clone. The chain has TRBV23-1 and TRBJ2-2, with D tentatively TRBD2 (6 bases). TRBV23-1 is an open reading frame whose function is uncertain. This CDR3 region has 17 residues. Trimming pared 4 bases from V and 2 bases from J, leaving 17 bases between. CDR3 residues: CASSLEGGRGNTGELFF. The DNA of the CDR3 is TGCGCCAGCAGTCTTGAGGGCGGGCGGGGTAACACCGGGGAGCTGTTTTTT.

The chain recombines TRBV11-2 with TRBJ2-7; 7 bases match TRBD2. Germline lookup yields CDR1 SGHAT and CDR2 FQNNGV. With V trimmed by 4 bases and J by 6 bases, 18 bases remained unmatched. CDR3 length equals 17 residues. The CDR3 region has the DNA TGTGCCAGCAGCTCGCCTCACGGACTAGTCAGGGTAGGCGAGCAGTACTTC. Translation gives CASSSPHGLVRVGEQYF.

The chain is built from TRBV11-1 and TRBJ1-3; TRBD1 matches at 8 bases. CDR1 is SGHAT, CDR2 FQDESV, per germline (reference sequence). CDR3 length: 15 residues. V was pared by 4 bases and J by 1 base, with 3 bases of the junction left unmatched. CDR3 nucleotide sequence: TGTGCCAGCAGCTCCGACAGGGGATCTGGAAACACCATATATTTT. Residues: CASSSDRGSGNTIYF.

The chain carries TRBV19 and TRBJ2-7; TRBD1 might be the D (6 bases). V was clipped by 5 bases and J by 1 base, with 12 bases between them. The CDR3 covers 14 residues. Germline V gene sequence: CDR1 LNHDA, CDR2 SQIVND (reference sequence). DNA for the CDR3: TGTGCCAGTAGTTCATTCGGACAGTCCTACGAGCAGTACTTC. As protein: CASSSFGQSYEQYF. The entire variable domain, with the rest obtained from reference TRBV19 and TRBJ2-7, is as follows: DGGITQSPKYLFRKEGQNVTLSCEQNLNHDAMYWYRQDPGQGLRLIYYSQIVNDFQKGDIAEGYSVSREKKESFPLTVTSAQKNPTAFYLCASSSFGQSYEQYFGPGTRLTVT.

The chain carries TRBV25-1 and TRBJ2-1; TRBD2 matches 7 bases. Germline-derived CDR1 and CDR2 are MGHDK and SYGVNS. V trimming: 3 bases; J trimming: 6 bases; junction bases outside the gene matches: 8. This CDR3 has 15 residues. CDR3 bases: TGTGCCAGCAGTGATCTAGCGGAGAAGCGCAATGAGCAGTTCTTC. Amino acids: CASSDLAEKRNEQFF.